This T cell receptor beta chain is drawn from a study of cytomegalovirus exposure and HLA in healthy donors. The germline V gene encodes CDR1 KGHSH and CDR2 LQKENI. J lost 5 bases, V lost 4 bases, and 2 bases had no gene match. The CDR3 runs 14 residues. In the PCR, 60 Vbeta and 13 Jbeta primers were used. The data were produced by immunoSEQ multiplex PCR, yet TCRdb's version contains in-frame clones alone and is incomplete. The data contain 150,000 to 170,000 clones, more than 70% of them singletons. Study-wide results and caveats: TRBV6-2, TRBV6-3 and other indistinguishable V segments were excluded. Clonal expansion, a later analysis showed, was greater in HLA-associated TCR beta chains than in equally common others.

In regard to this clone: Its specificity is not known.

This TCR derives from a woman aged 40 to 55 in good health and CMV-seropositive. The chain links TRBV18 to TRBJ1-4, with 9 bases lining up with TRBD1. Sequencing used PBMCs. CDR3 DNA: TGTGCCAGCTCACAACAGGGGGCGAATGAAAAACTGTTTTTT. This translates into CASSQQGANEKLFF.